This TCR beta chain originates from a study of shared clonotypes between healthy human individuals. Trimming shortened V by 5 bases and J by 5 bases, and 11 bases separated the two germline ends. The CDR3 covers 13 residues. CDR1 is SGDLS and CDR2 is YYNGEE in the germline V gene. Assay used: immunoSEQ multiplex PCR; TCRdb lists only in-frame clones, some missing. The sample lists approximately 2,300,000 clones; 85% to 95% were seen once. The rearrangement joins TRBV9 to TRBJ2-1, with D possibly TRBD1 on 5 matching bases. The sequence derives from a man aged 18-30 years in good health. Some clones in this sample may be carry-over from other donors' samples. Specimen: naive CD4+ T cells from PBMCs. Specified subset: CD45RA+ positively selected. The chain's CDR3 is CASRAVGDNEQFF. DNA of the CDR3: TGTGCCAGCAGGGCGGTAGGGGACAATGAGCAGTTCTTC.